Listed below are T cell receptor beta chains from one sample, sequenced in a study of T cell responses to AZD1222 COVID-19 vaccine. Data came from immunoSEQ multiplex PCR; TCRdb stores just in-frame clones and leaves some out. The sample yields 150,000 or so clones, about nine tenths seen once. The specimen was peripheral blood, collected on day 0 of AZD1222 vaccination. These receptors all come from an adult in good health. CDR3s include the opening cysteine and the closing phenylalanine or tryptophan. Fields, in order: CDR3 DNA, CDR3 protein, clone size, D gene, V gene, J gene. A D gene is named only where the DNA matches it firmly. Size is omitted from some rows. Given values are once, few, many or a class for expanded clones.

DNA: TGTGCCAGCAGCTTGGGGGGGCGGGAAGCTTGGGAAGCTTTCTTT
CDR3: CASSLGGREAWEAFF
size: -
D: -
V: TRBV11-2
J: TRBJ1-1

DNA: TGTGCCAGCAGCTTAGCAGGAGCGGGGGGGCCGTTGGATGAGCAGTTCTTC
CDR3: CASSLAGAGGPLDEQFF
size: -
D: TRBD2
V: TRBV7-2
J: TRBJ2-1

DNA: TGTGCCAGTAGTACCGGTCGGACTGAAGCTTTCTTT
CDR3: CASSTGRTEAFF
size: -
D: -
V: TRBV19
J: TRBJ1-1

DNA: TGTGCCAGCAGCCCTACATCGGCTGAAGCTTTCTTT
CDR3: CASSPTSAEAFF
size: -
D: -
V: TRBV7-6
J: TRBJ1-1

DNA: TGCGCCAGCCAGGGAGGGGGCGAGCAGTACTTC
CDR3: CASQGGGEQYF
size: -
D: -
V: TRBV5-1
J: TRBJ2-7

DNA: TGTGCCATCCGAAGGGGGGGGCCTAACACCGGGGAGCTGTTTTTT
CDR3: CAIRRGGPNTGELFF
size: few
D: -
V: TRBV6-5
J: TRBJ2-2

DNA: TGTGCCAGTAGTCTAGGGGTCCGTGCGCAGTATTTT
CDR3: CASSLGVRAQYF
size: -
D: -
V: TRBV19
J: TRBJ2-3

DNA: TGTGCCAGCAGTTCCACCTTGGAGGGGGCTAAGTTTGGGGCCAACGTCCTGACTTTC
CDR3: CASSSTLEGAKFGANVLTF
size: -
D: -
V: TRBV28
J: TRBJ2-6

DNA: TGTGCCAGCAGTGAAGCGCTTCGGGGCCGACTGGCCAAAAACATTCAGTACTTC
CDR3: CASSEALRGRLAKNIQYF
size: -
D: -
V: TRBV2
J: TRBJ2-4

DNA: TGCGCCAGCAGCCTGGGGTTGCCCTACGAGCAGTACTTC
CDR3: CASSLGLPYEQYF
size: -
D: -
V: TRBV5-1
J: TRBJ2-7

DNA: TGTGCCAGTAGAGACTCCAGGGGGAACACCGGGGAGCTGTTTTTT
CDR3: CASRDSRGNTGELFF
size: -
D: -
V: TRBV19
J: TRBJ2-2

DNA: TGTGCCAGTAGTTTCTCACCTGACAGCCCTGTTTATGGCTACACCTTC
CDR3: CASSFSPDSPVYGYTF
size: once
D: -
V: TRBV19
J: TRBJ1-2

DNA: TGTGCCAGCAGCCTTGGACAGGGGGGGTATCCCAATCAGCCCCAGCATTTT
CDR3: CASSLGQGGYPNQPQHF
size: -
D: TRBD1
V: TRBV3-1/TRBV3-2
J: TRBJ1-5

DNA: TGCGCCAGCAGCCAAGAGGGGCAGGGGAGTAGCAATTCACCCCTCCACTTT
CDR3: CASSQEGQGSSNSPLHF
size: -
D: -
V: TRBV4-1
J: TRBJ1-6

DNA: TGCGCCAGCAGCCAAGATTCCCAGGGGACGGTGTCCTACAATGAGCAGTTCTTC
CDR3: CASSQDSQGTVSYNEQFF
size: -
D: -
V: TRBV4-1
J: TRBJ2-1

DNA: TGTGCCAGTTCCAGGAACGAGAACACTGAAGCTTTCTTT
CDR3: CASSRNENTEAFF
size: -
D: -
V: TRBV7-8
J: TRBJ1-1

DNA: TGTGCCAGCACCCAAGGTTTCCGGGGAAGGAACACCGGGGAGCTGTTTTTT
CDR3: CASTQGFRGRNTGELFF
size: -
D: -
V: TRBV21-1
J: TRBJ2-2

DNA: TGTGCCAGCAGCCGAGAGCGCTCTGGAAACACCATATATTTT
CDR3: CASSRERSGNTIYF
size: -
D: -
V: TRBV3-1/TRBV3-2
J: TRBJ1-3

DNA: TGTGCCAGTCAGACCGGGTACAATGAGCAGTTCTTC
CDR3: CASQTGYNEQFF
size: -
D: -
V: TRBV19
J: TRBJ2-1

DNA: TGTGCCAGCAGTCAGACGGGGGACGAGCAGTACTTC
CDR3: CASSQTGDEQYF
size: -
D: -
V: TRBV7-9
J: TRBJ2-7

DNA: TGTGCCAGTAGTCACCGGGACAGGAACACCGGGGAGCTGTTTTTT
CDR3: CASSHRDRNTGELFF
size: -
D: TRBD1
V: TRBV19
J: TRBJ2-2

DNA: TGTGCCAGCAGTTTAGGCGAGAATACGCAGTATTTT
CDR3: CASSLGENTQYF
size: -
D: -
V: TRBV28
J: TRBJ2-3

DNA: TGCAGCGTCCCGGTTGGAGGTACCACAGATACGCAGTATTTT
CDR3: CSVPVGGTTDTQYF
size: -
D: -
V: TRBV29-1
J: TRBJ2-3

DNA: TGTGCCAGCAGTTATACCCCACAGGGACCCCAGCATTTT
CDR3: CASSYTPQGPQHF
size: -
D: -
V: TRBV6-8
J: TRBJ1-5

DNA: TGTGCCAGCACCGCGGGGATTTACGAGCAGTACTTC
CDR3: CASTAGIYEQYF
size: -
D: -
V: TRBV12-3/TRBV12-4
J: TRBJ2-7

DNA: TGCGCCAGCAGCCAGTCGGGGGGGGTGGTCGGCAATGAGCAGTTCTTC
CDR3: CASSQSGGVVGNEQFF
size: -
D: TRBD2
V: TRBV4-3
J: TRBJ2-1

DNA: TGTGCCAGCAGTTACGAAGGCACCTCGCCTTTCTTT
CDR3: CASSYEGTSPFF
size: -
D: -
V: TRBV6-6
J: TRBJ1-1

DNA: TGTGCCAGCAGTTTAGCAGGGAGCGGCAATCAGCCCCAGCATTTT
CDR3: CASSLAGSGNQPQHF
size: -
D: -
V: TRBV28
J: TRBJ1-5

DNA: TGTGCCAGTAGTATAGTAGGGGGAGGTGAGCAGTTCTTC
CDR3: CASSIVGGGEQFF
size: -
D: -
V: TRBV19
J: TRBJ2-1

DNA: TGTGCCAGCAGCTTCGACGGTCTCTCTGGAAACACCATATATTTT
CDR3: CASSFDGLSGNTIYF
size: -
D: -
V: TRBV7-9
J: TRBJ1-3

DNA: TGTGCCTTGAAGACAGGGTATATGAGGGGGGAGCTGTTTTTT
CDR3: CALKTGYMRGELFF
size: -
D: TRBD1
V: TRBV30
J: TRBJ2-2

DNA: TGTGCCAGCAGCCAACGGGGTCTGGCAGGAAACACCATATATTTT
CDR3: CASSQRGLAGNTIYF
size: -
D: -
V: TRBV14
J: TRBJ1-3

DNA: TGTGCCAGCAGTGGCCAGGGTAGATCACCCCTCCACTTT
CDR3: CASSGQGRSPLHF
size: -
D: -
V: TRBV28
J: TRBJ1-6

DNA: TGCGCCAGCAGTCCCGACAGGGGAGGAGCAGATACGCAGTATTTT
CDR3: CASSPDRGGADTQYF
size: -
D: TRBD1
V: TRBV10-1
J: TRBJ2-3

DNA: TGTGCCAGCAGTCGACCTCGAATTGGGGACAGTGGAAACACCATATATTTT
CDR3: CASSRPRIGDSGNTIYF
size: -
D: TRBD1
V: TRBV6-6
J: TRBJ1-3

DNA: TGCGCCAGCAGCAGGTACGAGACAGGAACTAACTATGGCTACACCTTC
CDR3: CASSRYETGTNYGYTF
size: -
D: -
V: TRBV5-1
J: TRBJ1-2

DNA: TGTGCCAGCAGCTTCACGCAGGGAGCGTACGAGCAGTACTTC
CDR3: CASSFTQGAYEQYF
size: -
D: -
V: TRBV7-2
J: TRBJ2-7